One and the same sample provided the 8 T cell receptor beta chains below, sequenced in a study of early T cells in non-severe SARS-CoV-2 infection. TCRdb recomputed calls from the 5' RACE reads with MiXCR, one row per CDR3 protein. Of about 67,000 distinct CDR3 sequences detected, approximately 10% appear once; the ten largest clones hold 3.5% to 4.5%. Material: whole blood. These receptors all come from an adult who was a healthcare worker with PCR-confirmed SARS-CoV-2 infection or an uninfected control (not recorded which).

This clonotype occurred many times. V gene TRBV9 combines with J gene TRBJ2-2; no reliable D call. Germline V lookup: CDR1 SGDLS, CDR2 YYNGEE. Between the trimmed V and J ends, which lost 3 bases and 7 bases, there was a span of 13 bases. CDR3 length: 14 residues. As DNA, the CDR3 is TGTGCCAGCAGCGGGTTAGCAGGAATCGGGGAGCTGTTTTTT. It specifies CASSGLAGIGELFF.

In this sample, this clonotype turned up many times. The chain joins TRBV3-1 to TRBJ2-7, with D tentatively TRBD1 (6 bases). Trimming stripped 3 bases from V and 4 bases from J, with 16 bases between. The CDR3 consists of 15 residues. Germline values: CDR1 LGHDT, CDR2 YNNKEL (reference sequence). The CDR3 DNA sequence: TGTGCCAGCAGCCAGGGCAGCTGGGGGCCTTACGAGCAGTACTTC. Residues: CASSQGSWGPYEQYF.

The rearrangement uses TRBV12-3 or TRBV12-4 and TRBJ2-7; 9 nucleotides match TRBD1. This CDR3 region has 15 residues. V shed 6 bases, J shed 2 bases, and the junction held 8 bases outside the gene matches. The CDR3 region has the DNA TGTGCCAGCAGCCGCTGGGGGACAGGGACCTACGAGCAGTACTTC. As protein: CASSRWGTGTYEQYF.

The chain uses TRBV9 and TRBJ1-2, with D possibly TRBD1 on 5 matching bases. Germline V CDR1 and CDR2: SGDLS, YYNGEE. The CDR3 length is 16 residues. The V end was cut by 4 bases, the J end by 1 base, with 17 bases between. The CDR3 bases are TGTGCCAGCAGCCGCAATCCCGGGGCCCTTAACTATGGCTACACCTTC. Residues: CASSRNPGALNYGYTF.

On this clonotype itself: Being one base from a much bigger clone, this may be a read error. CDR3 residues: CCVAFATSREETQYF. CDR3 in DNA: TGCTGCGTTGCTTTCGCGACTAGCCGTGAAGAGACCCAGTACTTC. The chain joins TRBV29-1 to TRBJ2-5; TRBD2 matches at 7 bases. This CDR3 contains 15 residues. The V gene's germline CDR1 is SQVTM and CDR2 ANQGSEA.

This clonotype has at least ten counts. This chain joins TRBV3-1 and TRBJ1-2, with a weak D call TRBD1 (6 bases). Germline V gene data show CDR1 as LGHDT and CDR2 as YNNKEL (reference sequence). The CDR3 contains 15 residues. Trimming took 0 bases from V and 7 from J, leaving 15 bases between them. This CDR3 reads CASSQEGGLAGGYTF. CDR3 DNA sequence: TGTGCCAGCAGCCAAGAAGGGGGACTGGCTGGTGGCTACACCTTC.

CDR3 sequence (DNA): TGTGCCAGCAGCATGACTAGCGGGAGTCTTTACAATGAGCAGTTCTTC. It is translated as CASSMTSGSLYNEQFF. This chain joins TRBV7-2 and TRBJ2-1, with TRBD2 matching over 12 bases. The germline V gene has CDR1 SGHTA and CDR2 FQGNSA. This CDR3 is built from 16 residues. With 5 bases clipped from V and 4 bases from J, the junction kept 6 bases outside the gene matches.

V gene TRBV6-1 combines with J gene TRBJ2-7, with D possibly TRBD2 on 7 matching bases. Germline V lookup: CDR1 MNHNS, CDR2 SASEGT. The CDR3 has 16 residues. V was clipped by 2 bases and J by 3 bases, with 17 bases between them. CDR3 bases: TGTGCCAGCAGTGAAATACTGGCAGGGGAGGGCTACGAGCAGTACTTC. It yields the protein CASSEILAGEGYEQYF.